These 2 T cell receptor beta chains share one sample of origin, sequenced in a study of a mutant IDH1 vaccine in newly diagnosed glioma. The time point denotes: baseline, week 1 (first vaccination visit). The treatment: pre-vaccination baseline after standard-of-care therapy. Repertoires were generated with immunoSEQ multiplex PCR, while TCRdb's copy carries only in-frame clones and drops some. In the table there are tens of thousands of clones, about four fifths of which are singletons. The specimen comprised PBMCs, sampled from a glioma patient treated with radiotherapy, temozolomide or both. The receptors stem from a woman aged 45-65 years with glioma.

The CDR3 DNA follows: TGCAGCGTATACGGACAGAGCTCCTACGAGCAGTACTTC. This encodes CSVYGQSSYEQYF. The chain carries TRBV29-1 and TRBJ2-7; maybe TRBD1 (6 bases). The V end lost 6 bases, the J end lost 0 bases, and 12 bases lay between the germline ends. Germline CDR1 SQVTM, CDR2 ANQGSEA. The CDR3 covers 13 residues.

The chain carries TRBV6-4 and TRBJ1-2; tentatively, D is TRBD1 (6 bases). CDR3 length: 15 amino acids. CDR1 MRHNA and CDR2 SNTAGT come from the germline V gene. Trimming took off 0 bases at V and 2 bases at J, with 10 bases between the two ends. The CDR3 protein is CASSDSYRANYGYTF. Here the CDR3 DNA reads TGTGCCAGCAGTGACTCGTACAGGGCCAACTATGGCTACACCTTC.